This TCR beta chain was sequenced during a study of blood T cell repertoires in COVID-19. Background on the study: There were acute and convalescent COVID-19 samples, and they came from the United States, Italy and Spain. The cDNA or gDNA used as material had been derived from T cells, B-cell-depleted T cells, or PBMCs.

Sequencing used immunoSEQ multiplex PCR; TCRdb keeps in-frame clones, though not all of them. The data contain 100,000 to 150,000 clones, 88% of them seen just once; the ten biggest clones take up about 1.2%. Between the trimmed V and J ends, which lost 2 bases and 5 bases, there was a span of 10 bases. The CDR3 is made up of 13 amino acids. Germline CDR1 is SGDLS and CDR2 is YYNGEE. The chain joins TRBV9 to TRBJ2-5; D remains ambiguous. Source material: peripheral blood. The sequence derives from a woman older than 75 with acute or convalescent COVID-19. CDR3 bases: TGTGCCAGCAGCGTGAGTAGTTTGGAGACCCAGTACTTC. Translating it yields CASSVSSLETQYF. Supplemented by reference TRBV9 and TRBJ2-5, the full variable domain reads DSGVTQTPKHLITATGQRVTLRCSPRSGDLSVYWYQQSLDQGLQFLIQYYNGEERAKGNILERFSAQQFPDLHSELNLSSLELGDSALYFCASSVSSLETQYFGPGTRLLVL.